Listed here are 24 T cell receptor beta chains from one sample, sequenced in a study of blood T cell repertoires in COVID-19. Assay used: immunoSEQ multiplex PCR; TCRdb lists only in-frame clones, some missing. The repertoire holds some 250,000 clones, 86% seen once, with 10% to 15% in the top ten. Sequences were obtained from peripheral blood. These receptors all stem from an elderly man with acute or convalescent COVID-19.

The chain links TRBV27 to TRBJ2-5, with 10 bases lining up with TRBD2. This CDR3 has 14 amino acids. The V gene's germline CDR1 is MNHEY and CDR2 SMNVEV (reference sequence). V dropped 6 bases and J dropped 5; count of bases not matched to a gene: 6. CDR3 region: CASSNSGRMETQYF. The CDR3 DNA is TGTGCCAGCAGCAATAGCGGGAGGATGGAGACCCAGTACTTC.

This chain links TRBV18 with TRBJ2-6; D unresolved. Germline V gene lookup returns CDR1 KGHSH and CDR2 LQKENI. The germline V and J ends were trimmed by 5 bases and 1 base, with 6 bases remaining between them. The CDR3 extends over 14 amino acids. This CDR3 reads CASSTNSGANVLTF. The CDR3 DNA is TGTGCCAGCTCAACAAATTCTGGGGCCAACGTCCTGACTTTC.

Note on this clone: This specimen includes other DNA sequences encoding the same CDR3. The rearrangement links TRBV19 to TRBJ1-5, with 10 nucleotides matching TRBD1. V was pared by 9 bases and J by 5 bases, with 4 bases of the junction left unmatched. This CDR3 has 13 residues. The germline gives CDR1 LNHDA, CDR2 SQIVND (reference sequence). CDR3 nucleotide sequence: TGTGCCAGCTCCGGGACAGGGGATCAGCCCCAGCATTTT. It codes for CASSGTGDQPQHF.

The CDR3 loop is CASSLGRPGQATGNYGYTF. CDR3 DNA: TGCGCCAGCAGCTTGGGAAGACCGGGACAGGCCACTGGAAACTATGGCTACACCTTC. The chain links TRBV5-1 to TRBJ1-2, with 8 bases aligning to TRBD1. With 0 bases clipped from V and 2 bases from J, the junction kept 15 bases outside the gene matches. This CDR3 has 19 amino acids. Germline V CDR1 and CDR2: SGHRS, YFSETQ. The full variable domain, in which reference TRBV5-1 and TRBJ1-2 provide the parts outside the CDR3, is KAGVTQTPRYLIKTRGQQVTLSCSPISGHRSVSWYQQTPGQGLQFLFEYFSETQRNKGNFPGRFSGRQFSNSRSEMNVSTLELGDSALYLCASSLGRPGQATGNYGYTFGSGTRLTVV.

Note on this clone: The sample contains more than one DNA sequence encoding this CDR3. The V call is TRBV3-1 (or the pseudogene TRBV3-2), the J call TRBJ1-5; D is perhaps TRBD1 (5 bases). This CDR3 is built from 14 residues. V lost 1 base and J lost 2, with 6 bases in between. The V gene's germline CDR1 is LGHDT and CDR2 YNNKEL (reference sequence). The CDR3 DNA follows: TGTGCCAGCAGCCAAGGGGGGGGCAATCAGCCCCAGCATTTT. This codes for CASSQGGGNQPQHF.

The V call is TRBV9, the J call TRBJ1-1; 10 nucleotides match TRBD1. The CDR3 consists of 17 residues. V lost 0 bases, J lost 3 bases, and 8 bases stayed unmatched. The germline V gene has CDR1 SGDLS and CDR2 YYNGEE. CDR3 DNA: TGTGCCAGCAGCGTAGCGGGACAGGGGATTGGAGACACTGAAGCTTTCTTT. Amino acids: CASSVAGQGIGDTEAFF.

The chain employs TRBV27 and TRBJ2-1, with D perhaps TRBD2 (5 bases). Germline V gene data show CDR1 as MNHEY and CDR2 as SMNVEV (reference sequence). This CDR3 is built from 14 residues. The V end was cut by 3 bases, the J end by 2 bases, with 8 bases between. The CDR3, as DNA: TGTGCCAGCAGTTTCAGCGGTCCCTACAATGAGCAGTTCTTC. Protein product: CASSFSGPYNEQFF.

The chain has TRBV28 and TRBJ2-2; D perhaps matches TRBD2 (5 bases). The V end was cut by 2 bases, the J end by 4 bases, with 8 bases between. CDR1 is MDHEN, CDR2 SYDVKM, per germline. The CDR3 has 14 amino acids. The CDR3 sequence: CASSLAGLTGELFF. CDR3 DNA: TGTGCCAGCAGTTTAGCGGGCCTCACCGGGGAGCTGTTTTTT.

The V and J genes are TRBV27 and TRBJ1-1; weak D call: TRBD1 (5 bases). Germline V CDR1 and CDR2: MNHEY, SMNVEV (reference sequence). The CDR3 is 16 residues long. V lost 5 bases and J lost 3, with 19 bases in between. The CDR3 reads CASSLAGRGGDTEAFF. As DNA, the CDR3 is TGTGCCAGCAGTCTTGCCGGACGGGGGGGTGACACTGAAGCTTTCTTT.

In the case of this clone: Other DNA sequences of this sample code for an identical CDR3. The V call is TRBV2, the J call TRBJ2-1; weak D call: TRBD1 (8 bases). Germline V gene sequence: CDR1 SNHLY, CDR2 FYNNEI. The CDR3 is 15 residues long. Deletions cut 1 base from V and 4 bases from J, with 11 bases between. The CDR3 coding sequence is TGTGCCAGCAGTGAAGACAGGGGGGGGTACAATGAGCAGTTCTTC. Translated, it gives CASSEDRGGYNEQFF.

On this clone itself: Other DNA sequences of this sample code for an identical CDR3. This chain links TRBV18 with TRBJ1-2; D is possibly TRBD1 (6 bases). This CDR3 is built from 13 residues. Looked up from germline, CDR1 is KGHSH and CDR2 is LQKENI. The germline V and J ends were trimmed by 3 bases and 2 bases, with 7 bases remaining between them. CDR3 loop: CASSPDRNYGYTF. DNA of the CDR3: TGTGCCAGCTCACCCGACAGGAACTATGGCTACACCTTC. Together with reference TRBV18 and TRBJ1-2, the CDR3 gives the full variable domain: NAGVMQNPRHLVRRRGQEARLRCSPMKGHSHVYWYRQLPEEGLKFMVYLQKENIIDESGMPKERFSAEFPKEGPSILRIQQVVRGDSAAYFCASSPDRNYGYTFGSGTRLTVV.

This rearrangement joins TRBV15 to TRBJ2-1; the match to TRBD1 covers 9 bases. Germline V gene data show CDR1 as LNHNV and CDR2 as YYDKDF (reference sequence). The CDR3 runs 15 residues. Trimming removed 4 bases from V and 8 bases from J; junction bases left unmatched: 9. CDR3 sequence reads: CATSTRGTGGDEQFF. CDR3 DNA: TGTGCCACCAGCACCAGAGGTACAGGGGGCGATGAGCAGTTCTTC.

The chain employs TRBV19 and TRBJ2-7, with 7 bases that match TRBD2. The germline gives CDR1 LNHDA, CDR2 SQIVND (reference sequence). The ends lost 1 base at V and 4 bases at J; junction bases unmatched: 7. There are 15 residues in the CDR3. The chain's CDR3 is CASSIVAAGEYEQYF. The CDR3 region has the DNA TGTGCCAGTAGTATAGTAGCGGCGGGAGAATACGAGCAGTACTTC.

The gene calls are TRBV5-4 and TRBJ1-4; 7 positions agree with TRBD1. Germline lookup yields CDR1 SGHNT and CDR2 YYREEE (reference sequence). The CDR3 runs 15 residues. The V gene end was trimmed by 0 bases and the J gene end by 8 bases; junction bases not matched to a gene: 7. CDR3 in DNA: TGTGCCAGCAGCTTGGGGACAGGAGCGAGAGAAAAACTGTTTTTT. Translated: CASSLGTGAREKLFF. Drawing the rest from reference TRBV5-4 and TRBJ1-4, the complete variable domain is ETGVTQSPTHLIKTRGQQVTLRCSSQSGHNTVSWYQQALGQGPQFIFQYYREEENGRGNFPPRFSGLQFPNYSSELNVNALELDDSALYLCASSLGTGAREKLFFGSGTQLSVL.

The chain links TRBV2 to TRBJ1-2; a weak D match, TRBD1 (5 bases). CDR1 is SNHLY and CDR2 is FYNNEI in the germline V gene. There are 12 residues in the CDR3. With 6 bases removed from V and 3 bases from J, the gap between germline ends came to 8 bases. CDR3 in amino acids: CASRARDYGYTF. The CDR3 nucleotides read TGTGCCAGCAGGGCCAGGGACTATGGCTACACCTTC.

The chain recombines TRBV27 with TRBJ1-2, with 9 nucleotides matching TRBD1. V shed 5 bases, J shed 4 bases, and the junction held 8 bases outside the gene matches. This CDR3 region has 15 residues. Germline CDR1 and CDR2: MNHEY and SMNVEV (reference sequence). CDR3 region: CASSPGDRDIYGYTF. In DNA form, the CDR3 reads TGTGCCAGCAGTCCGGGGGACAGGGATATCTATGGCTACACCTTC.

V and J are TRBV6-1 and TRBJ1-2; D unresolved. The CDR3 sequence is 16 residues long. The ends were cut back, 0 bases at V and 5 bases at J, with 16 bases in the middle. Germline V gives CDR1 MNHNS, CDR2 SASEGT. The CDR3 loop reads CASSEALTGLRYGYTF. For the CDR3, the DNA is TGTGCCAGCAGTGAAGCGCTAACCGGACTACGGTATGGCTACACCTTC.

This chain's CDR3 is CASSRSGVRETQYF. The CDR3 coding sequence is TGTGCCAGCAGCCGTAGCGGGGTGAGAGAGACCCAGTACTTC. The chain recombines TRBV6-2 or TRBV6-3 with TRBJ2-5; 8 bases match TRBD2. The V gene end was trimmed by 6 bases and the J gene end by 4 bases; junction bases not matched to a gene: 7. The CDR3 runs to 14 residues. Germline lookup yields CDR1 MNHEY and CDR2 SVGEGT.

CDR3 loop: CASSVGTGINTEAFF. The DNA of the CDR3 is TGTGCCAGCAGCGTAGGGACAGGGATAAACACTGAAGCTTTCTTT. The chain combines TRBV9 with TRBJ1-1; 8 bases are a match to TRBD1. CDR1 is SGDLS, CDR2 YYNGEE, per germline. J lost 2 bases, V lost 0 bases, and 3 bases had no gene match. This CDR3 is built from 15 residues.

The gene calls are TRBV7-2 and TRBJ1-2; D is unresolved. Germline V gene data show CDR1 as SGHTA and CDR2 as FQGNSA. This CDR3 region has 15 residues. V lost 4 bases to trimming and J lost 4 bases, with 16 bases between them. CDR3 in amino acids: CASSSYFTGSYGYTF. The CDR3 DNA follows: TGTGCCAGCAGCTCCTACTTTACTGGTTCCTATGGCTACACCTTC.

The chain combines TRBV19 with TRBJ2-6; D possibly corresponds to TRBD1 (6 bases). The germline gives CDR1 LNHDA, CDR2 SQIVND (reference sequence). This CDR3 has 19 amino acids. V gave up 10 bases and J gave up 2 bases, with 27 bases separating them. CDR3 nucleotide sequence: TGTGCCACCTCCGTGGACAGTTCTTTTGGTGTAACTGGGGCCAACGTCCTGACTTTC. Its translation: CATSVDSSFGVTGANVLTF.

The chain uses TRBV28 and TRBJ1-2; no reliable D call. V lost 4 bases and J 0 bases, leaving 9 bases between the germline ends. CDR1 MDHEN and CDR2 SYDVKM come from the germline V gene. This CDR3 spans 14 amino acids. The CDR3: CASSYGSTNYGYTF. The CDR3 nucleotides read TGTGCCAGCAGTTACGGGTCCACTAACTATGGCTACACCTTC.

V and J are TRBV28 and TRBJ2-7, with 12 positions matching TRBD2. This CDR3 region has 15 residues. CDR1 MDHEN and CDR2 SYDVKM come from the germline V gene. The ends lost 6 bases at V and 3 bases at J; junction bases unmatched: 6. The CDR3 region has the DNA TGTGCCAGCAGCTCGACTAGCGGGGGATTCTACGAGCAGTACTTC. Translation gives CASSSTSGGFYEQYF.

V and J are TRBV19 and TRBJ2-1, with TRBD2 matching over 8 bases. CDR1 and CDR2 (germline): LNHDA, SQIVND (reference sequence). Germline trimming cut 7 bases from V and 8 bases from J; bases unmatched to any gene: 13. The CDR3 is 15 amino acids. In DNA form, the CDR3 reads TGTGCCAGTACCTCCCAGCGGGGGAGTCGGGATGAGCAGTTCTTC. Its translation: CASTSQRGSRDEQFF. The whole variable domain, filled in from reference TRBV19 and TRBJ2-1, reads DGGITQSPKYLFRKEGQNVTLSCEQNLNHDAMYWYRQDPGQGLRLIYYSQIVNDFQKGDIAEGYSVSREKKESFPLTVTSAQKNPTAFYLCASTSQRGSRDEQFFGPGTRLTVL.